Each of the 10 T cell receptor beta chains below was sequenced from the same sample in a study of blood T cell repertoires in COVID-19 (dated by TCRdb to the early 2020s). The library was produced with the immunoSEQ multiplex PCR assay. The clones in this table, taken by TCRdb from immuneACCESS, are in-frame only. Not every clone is retained; where verified, under half of the shortfall comes from an unresolved V gene, and the cause of the rest is unknown. The sample table records about 210,000 clones; 70% to 90% of these occur just once. Of the sample, about 5% falls within the top ten clones. Sequenced: peripheral blood. All receptors come from a middle-aged woman with acute or convalescent COVID-19.

The chain uses TRBV7-8 and TRBJ2-7; 10 bases agree with TRBD2. CDR1 SGHVS and CDR2 FQNEAQ come from the germline V gene. The CDR3 is 15 amino acids. The junction had 4 bases not matched to a gene; V was cut back by 5 bases and J by 0 bases. CDR3: CASSVLAGPSYEQYV. The CDR3 nucleotides read TGTGCCAGCAGCGTACTAGCGGGGCCCTCCTACGAGCAGTACGTC.

The chain couples TRBV6-5 to TRBJ1-2; 11 bases fit TRBD1. The CDR3 sequence is 16 residues long. CDR1 is MNHEY and CDR2 is SVGAGI in the germline V gene. Trimming took 4 bases from V and 3 from J; bases not matched to a gene: 7. The DNA of the CDR3 is TGTGCCAGCAGTTCCAACGGACAGGGGGCATACTATGGCTACACCTTC. Translating it yields CASSSNGQGAYYGYTF.

This clone has a single count. This chain connects TRBV5-1 to TRBJ1-1, with no clear D. The CDR3 runs 11 residues. Trimming took off 0 bases at V and 7 bases at J, with 4 bases between the two ends. Germline V lookup: CDR1 SGHRS, CDR2 YFSETQ. The CDR3 nucleotides read TGCGCCAGCAGCTTGGACGGTGAAGCTTTCTTT. Its translation is CASSLDGEAFF. Complete variable domain (other parts from reference TRBV5-1 and TRBJ1-1): KAGVTQTPRYLIKTRGQQVTLSCSPISGHRSVSWYQQTPGQGLQFLFEYFSETQRNKGNFPGRFSGRQFSNSRSEMNVSTLELGDSALYLCASSLDGEAFFGQGTRLTVV.

V is TRBV19 and J is TRBJ1-1; possible D gene TRBD1, 5 bases. The germline CDR1 and CDR2 sequences are LNHDA and SQIVND (reference sequence). This CDR3 contains 13 residues. Trimming stripped 11 bases from V and 1 base from J, with 14 bases between. The CDR3 protein is CAARSGGNTEAFF. In DNA, the CDR3 is TGTGCCGCCAGATCGGGGGGGAACACTGAAGCTTTCTTT.

The CDR3 coding sequence is TGTGCCAGCAGAGCCTTCGGGACAGACTATGGCTACACCTTC. Translated: CASRAFGTDYGYTF. The chain recombines TRBV6-6 with TRBJ1-2; 7 bases line up with TRBD1. In germline, CDR1 is MNHNY, CDR2 SVGAGI (reference sequence). V shed 6 bases and J 3 bases; nucleotides not matched to a gene: 7. This CDR3 is built from 14 residues.

V gene TRBV3-1 (or the pseudogene TRBV3-2) combines with J gene TRBJ1-1; 10 nucleotides agree with TRBD1. Germline assignment: CDR1 LGHDT and CDR2 YNNKEL (reference sequence). This CDR3 is built from 17 residues. V was clipped by 6 bases and J by 6 bases; unmatched bases: 16. CDR3 nucleotides: TGTGCCAGCAGTCCTCTTGACAGGGGGCGACATTCCCCTGAAGCTTTCTTT. Its protein product is CASSPLDRGRHSPEAFF.

The gene calls are TRBV6-5 and TRBJ2-2; 7 bases are shared with TRBD1. With V trimmed by 6 bases and J by 6 bases, 10 bases remained unmatched. This CDR3 is 15 amino acids long. CDR1 is MNHEY and CDR2 is SVGAGI in the germline V gene. The CDR3 sequence is CASSHRGTGAGELFF. In DNA form, the CDR3 reads TGTGCCAGCAGCCATAGGGGAACAGGGGCCGGGGAGCTGTTTTTT.

The chain couples TRBV2 to TRBJ2-3, with TRBD1 identical over 9 bases. CDR3 size: 14 residues. V lost 7 bases to trimming and J lost 4 bases; unmatched junction nucleotides: 6. The germline V gene encodes CDR1 SNHLY and CDR2 FYNNEI. CDR3 protein: CASKSGTGSDTQYF. As DNA, the CDR3 is TGTGCCAGCAAATCCGGGACAGGGTCAGATACGCAGTATTTT. Full variable domain (rest looked up from reference TRBV2 and TRBJ2-3): EPEVTQTPSHQVTQMGQEVILRCVPISNHLYFYWYRQILGQKVEFLVSFYNNEISEKSEIFDDQFSVERPDGSNFTLKIRSTKLEDSAMYFCASKSGTGSDTQYFGPGTRLTVL.

This clone showed up just once. The V and J genes are TRBV4-2 and TRBJ1-5; 7 positions agree with TRBD1. The CDR3 spans 15 residues. Germline V gene sequence: CDR1 LGHNA, CDR2 YNFKEQ. With V trimmed by 0 bases and J by 5 bases, 4 bases remained unmatched. The DNA of the CDR3 is TGTGCCAGCAGCCAAGAAAGGCAGGGGGATCAGCCCCAGCATTTT. Translated: CASSQERQGDQPQHF.

This chain uses TRBV7-2 with TRBJ2-1; TRBD1 might be the D (6 bases). The germline V gene encodes CDR1 SGHTA and CDR2 FQGNSA. Trimming stripped 3 bases from V and 4 bases from J, with 13 bases between. This CDR3 comprises 15 residues. CDR3 nucleotide sequence: TGTGCCAGCAGCTTGATGGACAGTATGTACAATGAGCAGTTCTTC. Protein sequence: CASSLMDSMYNEQFF.